Below are 22 T cell receptor beta chains sequenced from a single sample in a study of blood T cell repertoires in COVID-19. Sequencing was performed with immunoSEQ multiplex PCR; in TCRdb, only in-frame clones are kept and a portion is missing. This table holds about 140,000 clones, 80% to 90% found once. The sample comprised peripheral blood. The origin of the receptors is a human donor with acute or convalescent COVID-19. The donor label of this sample is uncertain.

The rearrangement uses TRBV5-1 and TRBJ1-2; maybe TRBD1 (6 bases). Looked up from germline, CDR1 is SGHRS and CDR2 is YFSETQ. V lost 1 base to trimming and J lost 7 bases, with 20 bases between them. There are 16 residues in the CDR3. For the CDR3, the DNA is TGCGCCAGCAGCTTGTCGGACAGCATCGGGGTTGGTGGCTACACCTTC. It encodes CASSLSDSIGVGGYTF.

The rearrangement joins TRBV30 to TRBJ2-5; 7 nucleotides agree with TRBD1. Trimming at V came to 1 base and at J to 1 base, leaving 6 bases not matched to a gene. CDR3 length: 15 amino acids. CDR1 is GTSNPN, CDR2 SVGIG, per germline (reference sequence). The CDR3 DNA follows: TGTGCCTGGAGTGCCCTGGGACAGATCCAAGAGACCCAGTACTTC. This codes for CAWSALGQIQETQYF.

This clone was seen only once. This chain joins TRBV7-2 and TRBJ2-1; TRBD1 agrees at 11 bases. The CDR3 is made up of 14 amino acids. Germline V gene data show CDR1 as SGHTA and CDR2 as FQGNSA. The ends lost 5 bases at V and 8 bases at J; junction bases unmatched: 5. The DNA of the CDR3 is TGTGCCAGCAGCCCGAGGACAGGGGGCTATGAGCAGTTCTTC. This sequence encodes CASSPRTGGYEQFF.

This sequence joins TRBV5-1 and TRBJ1-2; unclear D gene. Between the trimmed V and J ends, which lost 3 bases and 1 base, there was a span of 4 bases. Germline V CDR1 and CDR2: SGHRS, YFSETQ. This CDR3 is 12 amino acids long. CDR3 residues: CASSSYNYGYTF. For the CDR3, the DNA is TGCGCCAGCAGCTCGTATAACTATGGCTACACCTTC. Combining the CDR3 with reference TRBV5-1 and TRBJ1-2 gives the whole variable domain KAGVTQTPRYLIKTRGQQVTLSCSPISGHRSVSWYQQTPGQGLQFLFEYFSETQRNKGNFPGRFSGRQFSNSRSEMNVSTLELGDSALYLCASSSYNYGYTFGSGTRLTVV.

This clone came up a few times. The chain uses TRBV3-1 (or the pseudogene TRBV3-2) and TRBJ1-2; 8 bases are a match to TRBD1. CDR3 length: 14 residues. Germline V gene lookup returns CDR1 LGHDT and CDR2 YNNKEL (reference sequence). The trim removed 4 bases at V and 4 bases at J, leaving 5 bases unmatched. DNA for the CDR3: TGTGCCAGCAGCCGAGGACAGGGAGGCTATGGCTACACCTTC. Its protein is CASSRGQGGYGYTF.

The V call is TRBV1, the J call TRBJ1-2; TRBD1, the table's D call, was not compared with the DNA. TRBV1 is noted as a pseudogene. This CDR3 spans 15 amino acids. The chain's CDR3 is CTSSELQGANYGYTF. In DNA, the CDR3 is TGCACCAGCAGCGAACTACAGGGGGCGAATTATGGCTACACCTTC.

The chain links TRBV10-1 to TRBJ2-7, with TRBD1 matching over 9 bases. This CDR3 has 15 residues. The germline gives CDR1 WNHNN, CDR2 SYGVQD (reference sequence). V shed 5 bases and J 3 bases; nucleotides not matched to a gene: 8. CDR3: CASSTYRDRDYEQYF. CDR3 nucleotide sequence: TGCGCCAGCAGTACCTACCGGGACAGGGACTACGAGCAGTACTTC.

The chain couples TRBV23-1 to TRBJ1-5; 8 bases match TRBD1. TRBV23-1 is an ORF for which the function is uncertain. With 6 bases clipped from V and 0 bases from J, the junction kept 13 bases outside the gene matches. The CDR3 contains 18 residues. The CDR3 bases are TGCGCCAGCAGCCACCGGACAGGGCCGATTTATAGCAATCAGCCCCAGCATTTT. Protein sequence: CASSHRTGPIYSNQPQHF.

The chain has TRBV2 and TRBJ1-2, with D unclear. The CDR3 contains 13 residues. Between the trimmed V and J ends, which lost 6 bases and 2 bases, there was a span of 10 bases. Germline V gives CDR1 SNHLY, CDR2 FYNNEI. The CDR3 nucleotides read TGTGCCAGCAGCCCGGGAGCGAACTATGGCTACACCTTC. Its protein product is CASSPGANYGYTF.

The chain combines TRBV28 with TRBJ2-5; the D gene is possibly TRBD2 (5 bases). The CDR3 sequence is 16 residues long. Trimming took off 0 bases at V and 3 bases at J, with 14 bases between the two ends. Germline V gene data show CDR1 as MDHEN and CDR2 as SYDVKM. CDR3 DNA: TGTGCCAGCAGTTTATGGGCCGGGGTCATAGAAGAGACCCAGTACTTC. It is translated as CASSLWAGVIEETQYF.

This chain links TRBV29-1 with TRBJ2-1; weak D call: TRBD2 (5 bases). Between the trimmed V and J ends, which lost 2 bases and 10 bases, there was a span of 6 bases. The CDR3 covers 10 residues. CDR1 SQVTM and CDR2 ANQGSEA come from the germline V gene. CDR3: CSVEWREQFF. CDR3 DNA: TGCAGCGTTGAATGGAGGGAGCAGTTCTTC.

This chain joins TRBV28 and TRBJ2-7; tentatively, D is TRBD2 (7 bases). The CDR3 loop spans 15 amino acids. V lost 3 bases to trimming and J lost 0 bases, with 12 bases between them. CDR1 and CDR2 (germline): MDHEN, SYDVKM. The CDR3 reads CASSFEGGGSYEQYF. The DNA of the CDR3 is TGTGCCAGCAGTTTTGAGGGGGGGGGCTCCTACGAGCAGTACTTC. The full variable domain, in which reference TRBV28 and TRBJ2-7 provide the parts outside the CDR3, is DVKVTQSSRYLVKRTGEKVFLECVQDMDHENMFWYRQDPGLGLRLIYFSYDVKMKEKGDIPEGYSVSREKKERFSLILESASTNQTSMYLCASSFEGGGSYEQYFGPGTRLTVT.

V and J are TRBV4-1 and TRBJ1-5; 7 positions agree with TRBD1. Trimming at V came to 2 bases and at J to 11 bases, leaving 12 bases not matched to a gene. CDR1 is MGHRA and CDR2 is YSYEKL in the germline V gene. This CDR3 is 15 amino acids long. The chain's CDR3 is CASSQFGQESSAQHF. CDR3 bases: TGCGCCAGCAGCCAATTCGGACAGGAATCTTCAGCCCAGCATTTT.

The chain joins TRBV7-2 to TRBJ1-2; 8 positions agree with TRBD1. V trimming: 1 base; J trimming: 0 bases; junction bases outside the gene matches: 7. Looked up from germline, CDR1 is SGHTA and CDR2 is FQGNSA. The CDR3 loop spans 17 amino acids. The CDR3 here is CASSLEDRVRANYGYTF. CDR3 sequence (DNA): TGTGCCAGCAGCTTAGAGGACAGGGTACGGGCTAACTATGGCTACACCTTC.

This clone was recorded only once. The J gene is TRBJ1-1, the V gene TRBV12-3 or TRBV12-4, with D unresolved. V lost 6 bases, J lost 5 bases, and 13 bases lay in between. This CDR3 region has 13 residues. CDR3 loop: CASSPGITTEAFF. The CDR3 nucleotides read TGTGCCAGCAGCCCTGGTATAACTACTGAAGCTTTCTTT.

The rearrangement links TRBV4-1 to TRBJ1-2; a weak D match, TRBD1 (5 bases). Germline CDR1 reads MGHRA; CDR2 reads YSYEKL. V was clipped by 0 bases and J by 5 bases, with 10 bases between them. The CDR3 totals 14 residues. The CDR3 DNA reads TGCGCCAGCAGCCAAGAAGGGGCGTTGTATGGCTACACCTTC. Protein sequence: CASSQEGALYGYTF.

This clone was counted a few times. The J gene is TRBJ2-7, the V gene TRBV5-5, with TRBD1 identical over 11 bases. The length of the CDR3 is 15 residues. Germline assignment: CDR1 SGHKS and CDR2 YYEKEE (reference sequence). V was pared by 4 bases and J by 6 bases, with 9 bases of the junction left unmatched. CDR3 sequence reads: CASSGGTGGSGEQYF. The CDR3, as DNA: TGTGCCAGCAGCGGAGGGACAGGGGGGAGTGGCGAGCAGTACTTC.

The DNA for the CDR3 is TGTGCCAGCTCGCCCCGGGGGGGCGAAAAACTGTTTTTT. Its protein is CASSPRGGEKLFF. The chain has TRBV18 and TRBJ1-4; weak D call: TRBD1 (6 bases). The CDR3 contains 13 residues. CDR1 KGHSH and CDR2 LQKENI come from the germline V gene. V dropped 6 bases and J dropped 8 bases, with 13 bases sitting between them.

The chain links TRBV10-3 to TRBJ1-6, with 12 bases identical to TRBD1. The germline V gene has CDR1 ENHRY and CDR2 SYGVKD. V lost 6 bases, J lost 10 bases, and 4 bases stayed unmatched. This CDR3 has 14 amino acids. CDR3 amino acids: CAIRGTGGASPLHF. In DNA form, the CDR3 reads TGTGCCATCAGGGGGACAGGGGGCGCGTCACCCCTCCACTTT.

This chain connects TRBV10-3 to TRBJ1-1; 9 nucleotides line up with TRBD1. In germline, CDR1 is ENHRY, CDR2 SYGVKD. The CDR3 runs to 16 residues. Germline trimming cut 0 bases from V and 5 bases from J; bases unmatched to any gene: 7. In DNA, the CDR3 is TGTGCCATCAGTGAGTCGGGGACAGGGTCAGGGACTGAAGCTTTCTTT. It yields the protein CAISESGTGSGTEAFF.

The chain is built from TRBV9 and TRBJ1-1; D call uncertain. Germline V gives CDR1 SGDLS, CDR2 YYNGEE. V was cut by 0 bases and J by 0 bases, with 12 bases left in between. The CDR3 length is 16 residues. The CDR3 here is CASSVVRRSMNTEAFF. CDR3 nucleotides: TGTGCCAGCAGCGTAGTGCGCAGGTCAATGAACACTGAAGCTTTCTTT.

This sequence joins TRBV14 and TRBJ1-1; 10 bases agree with TRBD1. The CDR3 runs to 17 residues. The junction had 7 bases not matched to a gene; V was cut back by 2 bases and J by 1 base. Germline loops: CDR1 SGHDN, CDR2 FVKESK. CDR3 nucleotide sequence: TGTGCCAGCAGCCAATTCCCGGGACAGGGGAAGAACACTGAAGCTTTCTTT. It codes for CASSQFPGQGKNTEAFF.